A selection of T cell receptor beta chains follows, all from one sample in a study of post-analysis software for immune sequencing data. MiXCR was run by TCRdb on the PCR reads, yielding one entry per CDR3 protein. The table includes 350,000 to 450,000 distinct CDR3 sequences, 30% to 45% detected once. Sequences were obtained from blood. The receptors come from a girl between 5 and 17 years old with multiple sclerosis. Both conserved end residues are part of each CDR3. Fields, in order: V gene, D gene, clone size, J gene, CDR3 DNA, CDR3 protein. The D gene is left open where the match is weak. Some rows mark clone size as missing; the rest say once, few, many or name a class of expanded clone.

V gene: TRBV4-1
D gene: -
clone size: -
J gene: TRBJ1-4
CDR3 DNA: TGCGCCAGCAGCCTTAGCCAGGGATTGAGCGGGCGGAAACTGTTTTTT
CDR3 protein: CASSLSQGLSGRKLFF

V gene: TRBV12-3/TRBV12-4
D gene: -
clone size: -
J gene: TRBJ2-1
CDR3 DNA: TGTGCCAGCGGGGGGGCCAACTACAATGAGCAGTTCTTC
CDR3 protein: CASGGANYNEQFF

V gene: TRBV7-2
D gene: -
clone size: many
J gene: TRBJ1-4
CDR3 DNA: TGTGCCAGCAGCCGTCTAGACAGGTCGTTTGAAAAACTGTTTTTT
CDR3 protein: CASSRLDRSFEKLFF

V gene: TRBV9
D gene: -
clone size: once
J gene: TRBJ2-6
CDR3 DNA: TGTGCCGGCAGCGAGACTGGGTTCTCTGGGGCCAACGTCCTGACTTTC
CDR3 protein: CAGSETGFSGANVLTF

V gene: TRBV7-2
D gene: TRBD1
clone size: -
J gene: TRBJ1-2
CDR3 DNA: TGTGCCAGCAGCCCGTCGGGACAGGGGAGAGATGGCTACACCTTC
CDR3 protein: CASSPSGQGRDGYTF

V gene: TRBV20-1
D gene: -
clone size: few
J gene: TRBJ2-1
CDR3 DNA: TGCAGTGCTAGCAGGGATCCTAGCTCCTACAATGAGCAGTTCTTC
CDR3 protein: CSASRDPSSYNEQFF

V gene: TRBV3-1
D gene: -
clone size: -
J gene: TRBJ2-3
CDR3 DNA: TGTGCCAGCAGCCCACGACTGACTCTGACAGATACGCAGTATTTT
CDR3 protein: CASSPRLTLTDTQYF

V gene: TRBV20-1
D gene: TRBD1
clone size: few
J gene: TRBJ1-2
CDR3 DNA: TGCAGTGCTCTGACAGGGGGCAGCTATGGCTACACCTTC
CDR3 protein: CSALTGGSYGYTF

V gene: TRBV4-3
D gene: TRBD1
clone size: -
J gene: TRBJ1-1
CDR3 DNA: TGCGCCAGCAGCCAAGGGCCCTACAGGGGAGGGCCGAACACTGAAGCTTTCTTT
CDR3 protein: CASSQGPYRGGPNTEAFF

V gene: TRBV6-2/TRBV6-3
D gene: TRBD1
clone size: -
J gene: TRBJ2-7
CDR3 DNA: TGTGCCAGCCGTAGGACAGGGGCTTACGAGCAGTACTTC
CDR3 protein: CASRRTGAYEQYF

V gene: TRBV5-1
D gene: -
clone size: once
J gene: TRBJ2-3
CDR3 DNA: TGCGCCAGCAGCTCGGAGGGGGGAAGGGGAGATACGCAGTATTTT
CDR3 protein: CASSSEGGRGDTQYF

V gene: TRBV12-3/TRBV12-4
D gene: -
clone size: -
J gene: TRBJ1-1
CDR3 DNA: TGTGCCAGCAGTTTAGATTTAGGGGGATCCGGGGCTGAAGCTTTCTTT
CDR3 protein: CASSLDLGGSGAEAFF

V gene: TRBV25-1
D gene: -
clone size: -
J gene: TRBJ1-4
CDR3 DNA: TGTGCCAGCAGGCCCGGGAGACTCAATGAAAAACTGTTTTTT
CDR3 protein: CASRPGRLNEKLFF

V gene: TRBV13
D gene: -
clone size: many
J gene: TRBJ2-1
CDR3 DNA: TGTGCCAGCAGTTCGACCTACAATGAGCAGTTCTTC
CDR3 protein: CASSSTYNEQFF

V gene: TRBV6-2/TRBV6-3
D gene: -
clone size: -
J gene: TRBJ1-2
CDR3 DNA: TGTGCCAGCAGTTACGGCCTCAGGGTTTTGGATGGCTACACCTTC
CDR3 protein: CASSYGLRVLDGYTF

V gene: TRBV6-4
D gene: TRBD1
clone size: -
J gene: TRBJ2-1
CDR3 DNA: TGTGCCAGCAGTGACTCGTGGACAGGGTCGAATGAGCAGTTCTTC
CDR3 protein: CASSDSWTGSNEQFF

V gene: TRBV7-6
D gene: TRBD1
clone size: -
J gene: TRBJ2-7
CDR3 DNA: TGTGCCAGCAGCTCCGGTTATAACGACCCAGGGGGAGTCTCCTACGAGCAGTACTTC
CDR3 protein: CASSSGYNDPGGVSYEQYF